This T cell receptor beta chain was recorded in a study of cytomegalovirus exposure and HLA in healthy donors. The V gene lost 3 bases and the J gene lost 2 bases, with 11 bases spanning the gap. The CDR3 length is 15 residues. From germline, CDR1 is SGHNT and CDR2 YYREEE (reference sequence). Study observations and caveats: Some segments of the V type, notably TRBV6-2 and TRBV6-3, were excluded as indistinguishable. Most sequenced TCRs were rare (though some public TCRs occurred in many donors). Association of a missense DCLRE1C variant with TCR beta V- and J-gene trimming was reported in a later analysis. Common viral pathogens (according to a later analysis) appeared linked to several of the most significant clusters.

PCR was performed using 60 Vbeta and 13 Jbeta primers. TCRdb keeps only in-frame clones here, not all; method: immunoSEQ multiplex PCR. The sample has about 160,000 clones, roughly 70% seen once; the top ten hold roughly 7.1%. A word on this clone: Its target is not known.

The receptor's source is a middle-aged man in good health and CMV-seropositive. The sample comprised PBMCs. V and J are TRBV5-4 and TRBJ2-2; weak D call: TRBD2 (6 bases). The CDR3 region has the DNA TGTGCCAGCAGCTCTCAACTAGCAAACACCGGGGAGCTGTTTTTT. It codes for CASSSQLANTGELFF.